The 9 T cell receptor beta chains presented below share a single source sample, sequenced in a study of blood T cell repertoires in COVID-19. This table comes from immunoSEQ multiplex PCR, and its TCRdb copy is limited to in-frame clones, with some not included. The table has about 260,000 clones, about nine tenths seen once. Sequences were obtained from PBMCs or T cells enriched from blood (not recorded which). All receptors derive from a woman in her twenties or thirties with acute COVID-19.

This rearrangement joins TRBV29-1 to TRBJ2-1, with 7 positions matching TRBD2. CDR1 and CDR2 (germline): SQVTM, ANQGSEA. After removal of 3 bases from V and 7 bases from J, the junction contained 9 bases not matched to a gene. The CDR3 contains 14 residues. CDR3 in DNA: TGCAGCGTTGATGGAGGGAGGGCCGGGAATGAGCAGTTCTTC. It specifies CSVDGGRAGNEQFF.

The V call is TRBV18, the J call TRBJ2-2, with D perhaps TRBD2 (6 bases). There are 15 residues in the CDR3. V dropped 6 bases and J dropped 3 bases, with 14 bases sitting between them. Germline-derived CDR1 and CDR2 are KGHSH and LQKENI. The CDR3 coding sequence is TGTGCCAGCTCCCTTATAGCGGAGCACACCGGGGAGCTGTTTTTT. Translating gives CASSLIAEHTGELFF.

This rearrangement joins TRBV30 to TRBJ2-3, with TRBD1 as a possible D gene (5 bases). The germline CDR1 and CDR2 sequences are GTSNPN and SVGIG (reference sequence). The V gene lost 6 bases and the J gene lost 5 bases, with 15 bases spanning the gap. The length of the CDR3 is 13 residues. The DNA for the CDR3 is TGTGCCTGCCAGGTTCAGGACATAGATACGCAGTATTTT. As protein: CACQVQDIDTQYF.

The CDR3 loop reads CASSLTTSGQHEQYF. CDR3 nucleotides: TGTGCCAGCAGTCTAACGACTAGCGGCCAGCACGAGCAGTACTTC. The chain combines TRBV6-5 with TRBJ2-7; 9 bases are shared with TRBD2. V shed 5 bases, J shed 5 bases, and the junction held 10 bases outside the gene matches. The CDR3 covers 15 residues. From germline, CDR1 is MNHEY and CDR2 SVGAGI.

Here the CDR3 reads CASSSQLATSTDTQYF. The CDR3 DNA sequence: TGTGCCAGTAGTAGCCAACTAGCGACTAGCACAGATACGCAGTATTTT. V is TRBV19 and J is TRBJ2-3; TRBD2 agrees at 7 bases. The length of the CDR3 is 16 residues. After removal of 4 bases from V and 0 bases from J, the junction contained 7 bases not matched to a gene. The germline gives CDR1 LNHDA, CDR2 SQIVND (reference sequence).

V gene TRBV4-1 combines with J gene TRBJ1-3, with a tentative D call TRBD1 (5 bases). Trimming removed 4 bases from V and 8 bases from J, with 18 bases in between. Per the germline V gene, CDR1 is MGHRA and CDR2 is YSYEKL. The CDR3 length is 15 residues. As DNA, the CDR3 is TGCGCCAGCAGCCTTGTCCCGGGACGGAGGGACACCATATATTTT. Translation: CASSLVPGRRDTIYF.

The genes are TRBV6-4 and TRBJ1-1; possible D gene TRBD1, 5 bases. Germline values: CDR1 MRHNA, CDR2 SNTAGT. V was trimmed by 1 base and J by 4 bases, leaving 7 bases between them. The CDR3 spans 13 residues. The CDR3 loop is CASSDFQGTEAFF. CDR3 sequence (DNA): TGTGCCAGCAGTGACTTTCAGGGCACTGAAGCTTTCTTT.

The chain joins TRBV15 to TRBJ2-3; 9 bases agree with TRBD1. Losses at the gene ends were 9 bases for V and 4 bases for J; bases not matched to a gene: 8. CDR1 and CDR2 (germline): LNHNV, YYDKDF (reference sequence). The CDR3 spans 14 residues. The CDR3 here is CATRRTGEPDTQYF. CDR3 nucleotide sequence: TGTGCCACAAGACGGACAGGGGAGCCAGATACGCAGTATTTT.

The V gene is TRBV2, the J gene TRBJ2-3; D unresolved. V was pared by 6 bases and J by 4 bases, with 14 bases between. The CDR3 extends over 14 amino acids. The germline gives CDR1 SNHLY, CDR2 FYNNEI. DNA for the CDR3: TGTGCCAGCAGGGAGTTTCTTAGTGCAGATACGCAGTATTTT. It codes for CASREFLSADTQYF.